The clone carrying this TCR beta chain was recorded a few times. Its specificity is not known. The data belong to a study of blood T cells in healthy people across ages. For the second PCR, which ran for about 7 to 11 cycles, a sample-barcoded 5' primer and a J-beta primer mix were used. One entry per CDR3 protein, called by TCRdb with MiXCR from the 5' RACE reads. The top ten clones hold approximately 7% of a sample with about 1,400,000 distinct CDR3 sequences, roughly 60% of them seen once. Trimming cost V 4 bases and J 5 bases, with 7 bases left between them. Per the germline V gene, CDR1 is SGHTA and CDR2 is FQGNSA. The CDR3 is 12 residues long. Study-wide findings and caveats: In older individuals, TCR beta diversity per million T cells was lower, falling roughly linearly with age.

The sequence was collected from a man between 18 and 29 years old in good health. The chain couples TRBV7-2 to TRBJ2-3; no firm D call. Material for sequencing was blood. The CDR3 loop is CASSSPGDTQYF. The CDR3 nucleotides are TGTGCCAGCAGCTCCCCGGGAGATACGCAGTATTTT.